A single sample gave rise to the 16 T cell receptor beta chains below, sequenced in a study of blood T cell repertoires in COVID-19. Produced via immunoSEQ multiplex PCR; TCRdb's table is partial and in-frame only. Of approximately 300,000 clones detected, 70% to 90% appear once; the ten largest clones hold 6.3%. The sample was peripheral blood. The receptors shown here come from a woman in her 50s with COVID-19, enrolled during active disease.

The chain is built from TRBV29-1 and TRBJ2-1; 8 bases match TRBD2. The V gene end was trimmed by 8 bases and the J gene end by 4 bases; junction bases not matched to a gene: 7. The CDR3 consists of 13 residues. From germline, CDR1 is SQVTM and CDR2 ANQGSEA. CDR3 in DNA: TGCAGCTTGAGCGGGAGTATTTACAATGAGCAGTTCTTC. It specifies CSLSGSIYNEQFF.

The chain recombines TRBV7-8 with TRBJ1-1; 8 positions agree with TRBD1. The CDR3 extends over 16 amino acids. From germline, CDR1 is SGHVS and CDR2 FQNEAQ. V was clipped by 5 bases and J by 4 bases; unmatched bases: 12. CDR3 protein: CASSTRQGTRVTEAFF. The CDR3 DNA sequence: TGTGCCAGCAGCACCCGACAGGGGACCCGGGTCACTGAAGCTTTCTTT.

The chain uses TRBV2 and TRBJ2-2; no clear D. V shed 6 bases and J shed 3 bases, with 11 bases lying between them. The CDR3 totals 14 residues. Germline V lookup: CDR1 SNHLY, CDR2 FYNNEI. CDR3 in DNA: TGTGCCAGCAGGAGCTTTCAAGACACCGGGGAGCTGTTTTTT. It translates to CASRSFQDTGELFF.

CDR3 nucleotide sequence: TGTGCCAGCAAATACCGGGGTAACACCGGGGAGCTGTTTTTT. Protein sequence: CASKYRGNTGELFF. The chain recombines TRBV5-6 with TRBJ2-2; possibly TRBD2 for D (5 bases). The V and J ends lost 6 bases and 2 bases respectively, with 11 bases between them. Germline loops: CDR1 SGHDT, CDR2 YYEEEE. CDR3 length: 14 amino acids.

This chain links TRBV6-1 with TRBJ2-3; a possible D gene is TRBD1 (6 bases). The V gene's germline CDR1 is MNHNS and CDR2 SASEGT. The CDR3 contains 17 residues. Trimming pared 1 base from V and 5 bases from J, leaving 19 bases between. This CDR3 reads CASSEGAGAYQRDTQYF. CDR3 nucleotide sequence: TGTGCCAGCAGTGAAGGGGCAGGGGCCTACCAGAGAGATACGCAGTATTTT.

V is TRBV27 and J is TRBJ2-7, with D tentatively TRBD1 (6 bases). Trimming stripped 6 bases from V and 2 bases from J, with 14 bases between. The CDR3 loop spans 14 amino acids. Germline lookup yields CDR1 MNHEY and CDR2 SMNVEV (reference sequence). CDR3 sequence (DNA): TGTGCCAGCAGAGGATGGGGGCAGACCTACGAGCAGTACTTC. This encodes CASRGWGQTYEQYF.

The CDR3 reads CASSQVSGRASDTQYF. The CDR3 DNA is TGTGCCAGCAGCCAAGTTTCCGGGAGGGCCTCGGATACGCAGTATTTT. This chain connects TRBV4-2 to TRBJ2-3; 8 bases align to TRBD2. This CDR3 contains 16 residues. V lost 1 base and J lost 6; bases outside the gene matches: 9. Germline CDR1 is LGHNA and CDR2 is YNFKEQ.

The gene calls are TRBV11-2 and TRBJ1-2; 12 bases are a match to TRBD1. Per the germline V gene, CDR1 is SGHAT and CDR2 is FQNNGV. V dropped 2 bases and J dropped 8; count of bases not matched to a gene: 15. The CDR3 has 18 residues. CDR3 sequence (DNA): TGTGCCAGCAGCTTATTGGGGACCCGGGACAGGGGGCACTTAGGCTACACCTTC. This translates into CASSLLGTRDRGHLGYTF.

This rearrangement joins TRBV29-1 to TRBJ1-1; TRBD1 is a possible D gene (5 bases). The CDR3 covers 14 residues. Per the germline V gene, CDR1 is SQVTM and CDR2 is ANQGSEA. V lost 3 bases, J lost 0 bases, and 11 bases lay in between. The CDR3 here is CSVDRAIMNTEAFF. As DNA, the CDR3 is TGCAGCGTTGACAGGGCTATTATGAACACTGAAGCTTTCTTT.

The gene calls are TRBV25-1 and TRBJ2-2; the match to TRBD2 covers 7 bases. Losses at the gene ends were 2 bases for V and 5 bases for J; bases not matched to a gene: 5. Germline loops: CDR1 MGHDK, CDR2 SYGVNS. There are 15 residues in the CDR3. The CDR3, as DNA: TGTGCCAGCAGTGAAATAGCGGGCGGGACCGGGGAGCTGTTTTTT. Amino acid sequence: CASSEIAGGTGELFF.

A remark on this clone: The junction and the germline gene differ at one end; a read error may be behind it. In the same sample, other DNA sequences code for this CDR3. The chain uses TRBV19 and TRBJ1-5, with a possible D match to TRBD1 (6 bases). Germline-derived CDR1 and CDR2 are LNHDA and SQIVND (reference sequence). The CDR3 has 13 residues. This chain's CDR3 is CASNTGNNQPQHF. CDR3 coding DNA: TGCGCCAGCAATACAGGGAACAATCAGCCCCAGCATTTT.

The chain has TRBV25-1 and TRBJ2-7, with 9 bases fitting TRBD1. This CDR3 has 15 amino acids. Germline CDR1 MGHDK, CDR2 SYGVNS. The junction had 5 bases not matched to a gene; V was cut back by 1 base and J by 4 bases. CDR3 amino acids: CASSEWVTGGYEQYF. The CDR3 nucleotides are TGTGCCAGCAGTGAATGGGTGACAGGGGGGTACGAGCAGTACTTC.

In its sample, this clone was seen once. This chain connects TRBV7-9 to TRBJ2-1; a weak D match, TRBD2 (6 bases). The V gene lost 3 bases and the J gene lost 6 bases, with 9 bases spanning the gap. CDR3 length: 13 amino acids. The V gene's germline CDR1 is SEHNR and CDR2 FQNEAQ (reference sequence). CDR3 protein: CASSLGLVNEQFF. The CDR3 DNA reads TGTGCCAGCAGCTTGGGACTCGTCAATGAGCAGTTCTTC.

The chain recombines TRBV28 with TRBJ1-1; D may be TRBD1 (5 bases). Germline lookup yields CDR1 MDHEN and CDR2 SYDVKM. Deletions cut 6 bases from V and 0 bases from J, with 14 bases between. This CDR3 region has 15 residues. The CDR3 DNA sequence: TGTGCCAGCAGCCCTCCCAGGGCCATGAACACTGAAGCTTTCTTT. It encodes CASSPPRAMNTEAFF.

The chain links TRBV6-5 to TRBJ2-7; 12 bases are a match to TRBD2. The CDR3 spans 16 residues. The V gene's germline CDR1 is MNHEY and CDR2 SVGAGI. Trimming took 2 bases from V and 4 from J; bases not matched to a gene: 6. CDR3 region: CASSYDWTSGDYEQYF. The CDR3 DNA is TGTGCCAGCAGTTACGACTGGACTAGCGGGGATTACGAGCAGTACTTC.

This rearrangement joins TRBV19 to TRBJ1-3, with D hard to call. The V gene lost 1 base and the J gene lost 0 bases, with 10 bases spanning the gap. The germline V gene has CDR1 LNHDA and CDR2 SQIVND (reference sequence). The CDR3 runs 16 residues. CDR3 sequence reads: CASSIGGAFSGNTIYF. The CDR3 DNA reads as TGTGCCAGTAGTATAGGGGGAGCTTTCTCTGGAAACACCATATATTTT.